Listed here is a single T cell receptor (beta chain). Its antigen is unidentified. This may be a read error, as it is one base from a much larger clone. The CDR3 ends on some other residue instead of the conserved phenylalanine or tryptophan, so this is likely a read error. These data are taken from a study of tumor-infiltrating lymphocytes in primary liver carcinoma. Across the study: The tumors ranged from 4.2 to 10 cm across and fell within stage T1-T3 N0M0. The study's findings and limits: Tumor region pairs outstripped tumor-adjacent and tumor-blood pairs in overlap.

Reverse transcription of 500 to 650 ng total RNA with a constant-region primer produced TCR beta cDNA. Modified slightly, ARM-PCR produced TCR beta libraries over three nested multiplex PCR rounds. Each of the first two PCR rounds ran 9 to 11 cycles with TRBV1-TRBV30 forward and C-beta reverse primers. TCRdb re-called the multiplex PCR reads with MiXCR, one entry per CDR3 protein. The sample has roughly 100,000 distinct CDR3 sequences, about two thirds seen once. Investigators took RNA and DNA out together from roughly 21-30 mg of unsorted bulk tissue. At sampling, these chronic HBV carriers had received no treatment. The CDR3 is made up of 16 amino acids. Germline CDR1 is SGHDN and CDR2 is FVKESK. The V and J ends lost 4 bases and 2 bases, in that order; junction bases with no gene match: 7.

The chain is built from TRBV14 and TRBJ2-3, with 9 bases that match TRBD2. The sequence derives from a woman in her fifties or sixties with primary liver carcinoma and hepatitis B virus infection. The sequenced sample consisted of liver tumor tissue from sampling region 2. Subset in this sample: tumor region T2, inferior pole. The CDR3: CASSPVAGAITDTQYS. DNA for the CDR3: TGTGCCAGCAGCCCTGTAGCGGGAGCCATCACAGATACGCAGTATTCT.